A single sample is the source of the 13 T cell receptor beta chains below, sequenced in a study of blood T cell repertoires in COVID-19. The data were produced by immunoSEQ multiplex PCR, yet TCRdb's version contains in-frame clones alone and is incomplete. Of 200,000 to 250,000 clones listed, 80% to 90% are singletons. The sequenced material came from PBMCs or T cells enriched from blood (not recorded which). These receptors were collected from a man younger than 45 who had recovered from COVID-19.

This chain joins TRBV4-3 and TRBJ2-7; D might be TRBD2 (6 bases). CDR3 size: 17 residues. CDR1 LGHNA and CDR2 YSLEER come from the germline V gene. With 1 base removed from V and 1 base from J, the gap between germline ends came to 17 bases. The CDR3 is CASSQATGRDASYEQYF. DNA of the CDR3: TGCGCCAGCAGCCAAGCTACGGGGCGGGATGCTTCCTACGAGCAGTACTTC.

The rearrangement joins TRBV7-9 to TRBJ2-7, with TRBD1 matching over 7 bases. CDR1 and CDR2 from the germline V gene are SEHNR and FQNEAQ (reference sequence). The CDR3 contains 13 residues. Losses at the gene ends were 5 bases for V and 0 bases for J; bases not matched to a gene: 1. In DNA, the CDR3 is TGTGCCAGCAGCCGGGACAGCTCCTACGAGCAGTACTTC. Its protein product is CASSRDSSYEQYF.

This sequence joins TRBV10-1 and TRBJ2-1, with TRBD1 identical over 10 bases. Looked up from germline, CDR1 is WNHNN and CDR2 is SYGVQD (reference sequence). Unmatched junction bases numbered 7, after V lost 6 bases and J lost 5 bases. The CDR3 is 15 residues long. CDR3 sequence (DNA): TGCGCCAGCAGACACCGGGACAGGGGCCACAATGAGCAGTTCTTC. It codes for CASRHRDRGHNEQFF.

This rearrangement joins TRBV3-1 (or the pseudogene TRBV3-2) to TRBJ2-7, with TRBD1 matching 8 bases. The length of the CDR3 is 16 residues. Germline V CDR1 and CDR2: LGHDT, YNNKEL (reference sequence). The junction had 12 bases not matched to a gene; V was cut back by 2 bases and J by 6 bases. CDR3 protein: CASSQRTNRGWGEQYF. The CDR3 bases are TGTGCCAGCAGCCAAAGGACGAACAGGGGGTGGGGCGAGCAGTACTTC.

This clone has just a few counts. This chain uses TRBV9 with TRBJ1-2, with D unclear. The CDR3 totals 15 residues. Trimming removed 0 bases from V and 2 bases from J, with 11 bases in between. Looked up from germline, CDR1 is SGDLS and CDR2 is YYNGEE. The CDR3: CASSVDITPNYGYTF. The DNA for the CDR3 is TGTGCCAGCAGCGTAGATATAACACCCAACTATGGCTACACCTTC.

This clone was picked up a small number of times. Other DNA sequences of this sample code for an identical CDR3. The rearrangement links TRBV9 to TRBJ2-7, with D uncertain. The CDR3 length is 14 residues. The V gene's germline CDR1 is SGDLS and CDR2 YYNGEE. Trimming left V 0 bases short and J 2 bases short, with 9 bases between. The CDR3 protein is CASSVDGEPYEQYF. The CDR3 coding sequence is TGTGCCAGCAGCGTAGATGGAGAACCCTACGAGCAGTACTTC. Complete variable domain (other parts from reference TRBV9 and TRBJ2-7): DSGVTQTPKHLITATGQRVTLRCSPRSGDLSVYWYQQSLDQGLQFLIQYYNGEERAKGNILERFSAQQFPDLHSELNLSSLELGDSALYFCASSVDGEPYEQYFGPGTRLTVT.

This clone was recorded once. This chain connects TRBV5-1 to TRBJ1-1; 10 nucleotides align to TRBD1. Trimming at V came to 4 bases and at J to 2 bases, leaving 5 bases not matched to a gene. Germline CDR1 SGHRS, CDR2 YFSETQ. The CDR3 runs to 15 residues. The CDR3 protein is CASSNRTGGNTEAFF. CDR3 coding DNA: TGCGCCAGCAGCAACCGGACAGGGGGAAACACTGAAGCTTTCTTT.

The chain couples TRBV6-2 or TRBV6-3 to TRBJ2-5; TRBD1 is a possible D gene (5 bases). Per germline, CDR1 MNHEY and CDR2 SVGEGT. CDR3 length: 14 amino acids. Trimming removed 5 bases at V and 4 bases at J, with 14 bases between. DNA of the CDR3: TGTGCCAGCAGTATGACAGCCAGGAGAGAGACCCAGTACTTC. The encoded protein is CASSMTARRETQYF.

The V gene is TRBV19, the J gene TRBJ2-7; tentatively, D is TRBD2 (5 bases). Per germline, CDR1 LNHDA and CDR2 SQIVND (reference sequence). The CDR3 extends over 13 amino acids. The V gene lost 5 bases and the J gene lost 4 bases, with 12 bases spanning the gap. CDR3 amino acids: CASSGLEGYEQYF. The CDR3 region has the DNA TGTGCCAGTAGTGGACTGGAAGGATACGAGCAGTACTTC.

The chain couples TRBV7-2 to TRBJ2-1; 10 bases map to TRBD1. After removal of 5 bases from V and 7 bases from J, the junction contained 14 bases not matched to a gene. Germline CDR1 is SGHTA and CDR2 is FQGNSA. The CDR3 is 17 residues long. As DNA, the CDR3 is TGTGCCAGCAGCCCCACCCATAGGAGGACAGGGGGAAATGAGCAGTTCTTC. It is translated as CASSPTHRRTGGNEQFF. Using reference TRBV7-2 and TRBJ2-1 for the parts outside the CDR3, the full variable domain is GAGVSQSPSNKVTEKGKDVELRCDPISGHTALYWYRQSLGQGLEFLIYFQGNSAPDKSGLPSDRFSAERTGGSVSTLTIQRTQQEDSAVYLCASSPTHRRTGGNEQFFGPGTRLTVL.

The chain combines TRBV24-1 with TRBJ2-3; D possibly corresponds to TRBD1 (6 bases). Trimming pared 4 bases from V and 3 bases from J, leaving 10 bases between. Germline-derived CDR1 and CDR2 are KGHDR and SFDVKD. The CDR3 is 14 amino acids. In DNA form, the CDR3 reads TGTGCCACCAGTGAAGGGACATTTACAGATACGCAGTATTTT. Encoded protein: CATSEGTFTDTQYF.

The J gene is TRBJ1-1, the V gene TRBV19, with TRBD1 matching 8 bases. V shed 7 bases, J shed 8 bases, and the junction held 9 bases outside the gene matches. The CDR3 runs 13 residues. Germline CDR1 is LNHDA and CDR2 is SQIVND (reference sequence). The CDR3 spells CASISVGDREAFF. The CDR3, as DNA: TGTGCCAGTATCTCAGTTGGGGACAGGGAAGCTTTCTTT.

The chain carries TRBV3-1 (or the pseudogene TRBV3-2) and TRBJ2-7, with 8 bases matching TRBD2. The CDR3 extends over 16 amino acids. Per the germline V gene, CDR1 is LGHDT and CDR2 is YNNKEL (reference sequence). J was trimmed by 0 bases and V by 3 bases; bases with no gene match: 7. The CDR3 spells CASSHNSGGLSYEQYF. CDR3 sequence (DNA): TGTGCCAGCAGCCATAACTCGGGAGGGCTCTCCTACGAGCAGTACTTC.